This T cell receptor (beta chain) was captured in a study of blood T cell repertoires in COVID-19. Background on the study: Material from acute and convalescent COVID-19 was sourced from the United States, Italy and Spain.

CDR1 is SNHLY and CDR2 is FYNNEI in the germline V gene. The CDR3 sequence is 16 residues long. Trimming shortened V by 9 bases and J by 8 bases, and 23 bases separated the two germline ends. Source study methods: Using reference gene primer amplification, nucleated cell counts were estimated. Sequencing used immunoSEQ multiplex PCR; TCRdb keeps in-frame clones, though not all of them. Clone size and the V and J calls come from that table; the DNA yielded D and trimming. Of around 250,000 clones in the sample, more than 75% were seen once. The sequence came from a woman aged 55-75 years who had recovered from COVID-19. The chain uses TRBV2 and TRBJ1-6; maybe TRBD1 (6 bases). The sample comprised peripheral blood. The CDR3 DNA follows: TGTGCCAGTACACTCTTAGGGGGGGTGGGAGATTCACCCCTCCACTTT. Encoded protein: CASTLLGGVGDSPLHF.